Below, 10 T cell receptor beta chains from the same sample are listed, as sequenced in a study of T cell responses to AZD1222 COVID-19 vaccine (dated by TCRdb to about 2021). The time point label, as the study defines it: about 28 days (+/-7) after the second vaccine dose. Library preparation was by the immunoSEQ multiplex PCR assay. TCRdb's version of the immuneACCESS table is confined to in-frame rearrangements and falls short of the full clone set. An unresolved V gene accounts for under half of the shortfall where checked; the remainder is of unknown origin. The sample yields around 70,000 clones; approximately 90% were counted once. The top ten hold under 1.5% of the sample. This material consisted of peripheral blood, taken 28 days after the second AZD1222 dose. The receptors derive from an adult who received the AZD1222 COVID-19 vaccine.

This clone was counted a single time. The J gene is TRBJ2-1, the V gene TRBV4-1, with D unclear. The CDR3 spans 12 residues. Germline loops: CDR1 MGHRA, CDR2 YSYEKL. The V gene lost 1 base and the J gene lost 8 bases, with 6 bases spanning the gap. The CDR3 is CASSQGIHEQFF. CDR3 nucleotide sequence: TGCGCCAGCAGCCAAGGAATCCATGAGCAGTTCTTC.

V is TRBV18 and J is TRBJ2-1; TRBD1 might be the D (6 bases). Germline V gene lookup returns CDR1 KGHSH and CDR2 LQKENI. This CDR3 has 16 amino acids. Trimming removed 1 base at V and 2 bases at J, with 12 bases between. In DNA, the CDR3 is TGTGCCAGCTCACCACTCGGTCCAGGGGCCTACAATGAGCAGTTCTTC. Translating it yields CASSPLGPGAYNEQFF. The full variable domain, with the rest looked up from reference TRBV18 and TRBJ2-1, is NAGVMQNPRHLVRRRGQEARLRCSPMKGHSHVYWYRQLPEEGLKFMVYLQKENIIDESGMPKERFSAEFPKEGPSILRIQQVVRGDSAAYFCASSPLGPGAYNEQFFGPGTRLTVL.

This chain connects TRBV11-2 to TRBJ2-3; 9 bases match TRBD2. The CDR3 consists of 14 residues. V shed 1 base and J 4 bases; nucleotides not matched to a gene: 0. CDR1 SGHAT and CDR2 FQNNGV come from the germline V gene. CDR3 DNA sequence: TGTGCCAGCAGCTTAGCTAGCGGGGCAGATACGCAGTATTTT. The encoded protein is CASSLASGADTQYF. The variable domain in full, with the rest retrieved from reference TRBV11-2 and TRBJ2-3, is EAGVAQSPRYKIIEKRQSVAFWCNPISGHATLYWYQQILGQGPKLLIQFQNNGVVDDSQLPKDRFSAERLKGVDSTLKIQPAKLEDSAVYLCASSLASGADTQYFGPGTRLTVL.

The V call is TRBV5-1, the J call TRBJ2-1; TRBD2 aligns across 9 bases. Germline assignment: CDR1 SGHRS and CDR2 YFSETQ. The ends lost 0 bases at V and 6 bases at J; junction bases unmatched: 10. The CDR3 has 17 amino acids. CDR3 nucleotides: TGCGCCAGCAGCTTGGAGTTATTAGCGGGAGAGGGCAATGAGCAGTTCTTC. Protein product: CASSLELLAGEGNEQFF.

The chain is built from TRBV5-1 and TRBJ1-2; D ambiguous. V gave up 4 bases and J gave up 5 bases, with 9 bases separating them. CDR1 SGHRS and CDR2 YFSETQ come from the germline V gene. The CDR3 length is 12 residues. CDR3 protein: CASSTSFYGYTF. The CDR3, as DNA: TGCGCCAGCAGCACTAGCTTTTATGGCTACACCTTC.

Concerning this clone: A read error may produce the germline difference seen at one junction end. The chain carries TRBV7-7 and TRBJ2-5; 8 positions match TRBD1. The CDR3 consists of 15 residues. The germline V gene encodes CDR1 SSHAT and CDR2 FNYEAQ (reference sequence). The chain's CDR3 is CASSLAGQGTETQYF. CDR3 DNA sequence: TGTGCTAGCAGCTTAGCCGGACAGGGAACAGAGACCCAGTACTTC.

The V gene is TRBV4-3, the J gene TRBJ1-5, with D possibly TRBD1 on 6 matching bases. The CDR3 is 15 amino acids. V was trimmed by 0 bases and J by 5 bases, leaving 11 bases between them. The germline V gene has CDR1 LGHNA and CDR2 YSLEER. CDR3 amino acids: CASSQDRQVHQPQHF. The DNA for the CDR3 is TGCGCCAGCAGCCAAGATAGACAGGTGCATCAGCCCCAGCATTTT.

V is TRBV5-1 and J is TRBJ1-1; a possible D gene is TRBD1 (6 bases). Trimming stripped 4 bases from V and 1 base from J, with 11 bases between. CDR1 and CDR2 from the germline V gene are SGHRS and YFSETQ. There are 14 residues in the CDR3. CDR3 in amino acids: CASSPGARNTEAFF. The CDR3 DNA reads TGCGCCAGCAGCCCGGGGGCCAGGAACACTGAAGCTTTCTTT.

This clone was detected once. The V and J genes are TRBV25-1 and TRBJ2-1; 13 bases map to TRBD2. The CDR3 length is 16 residues. Germline loops: CDR1 MGHDK, CDR2 SYGVNS. Germline trimming cut 3 bases from V and 9 bases from J; bases unmatched to any gene: 8. DNA for the CDR3: TGTGCCAGCAGTGATATTGGACTAGCGGGAGTCGGTGAGCAGTTCTTC. Its protein is CASSDIGLAGVGEQFF.

This clone was seen a single time. The V and J genes are TRBV7-6 and TRBJ1-6, with 9 bases aligning to TRBD1. The germline V gene encodes CDR1 SGHVS and CDR2 FNYEAQ. This CDR3 contains 16 residues. The junction had 2 bases not matched to a gene; V was cut back by 0 bases and J by 5 bases. The chain's CDR3 is CASSLAGTGNNSPLHF. The CDR3 DNA reads TGTGCCAGCAGCTTAGCCGGGACAGGGAATAATTCACCCCTCCACTTT.